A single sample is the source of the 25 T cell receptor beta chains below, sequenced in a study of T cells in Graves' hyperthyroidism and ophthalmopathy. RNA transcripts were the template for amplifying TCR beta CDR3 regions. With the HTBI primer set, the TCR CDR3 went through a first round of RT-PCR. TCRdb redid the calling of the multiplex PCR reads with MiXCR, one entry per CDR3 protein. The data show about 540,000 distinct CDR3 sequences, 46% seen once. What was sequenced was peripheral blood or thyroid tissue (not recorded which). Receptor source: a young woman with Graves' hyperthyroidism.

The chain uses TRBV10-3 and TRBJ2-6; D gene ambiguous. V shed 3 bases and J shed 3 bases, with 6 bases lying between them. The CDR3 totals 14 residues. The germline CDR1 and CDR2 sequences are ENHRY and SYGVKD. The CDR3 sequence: CAISDGVGANVLTF. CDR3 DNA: TGTGCCATCAGTGACGGTGTTGGGGCCAACGTCCTGACTTTC.

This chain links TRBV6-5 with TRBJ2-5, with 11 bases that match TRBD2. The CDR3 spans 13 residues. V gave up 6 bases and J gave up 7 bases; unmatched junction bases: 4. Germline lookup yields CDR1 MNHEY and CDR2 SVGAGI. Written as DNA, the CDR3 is TGTGCCAGCAGCACAACTAGCGGGAGGACCCAGTACTTC. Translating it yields CASSTTSGRTQYF.

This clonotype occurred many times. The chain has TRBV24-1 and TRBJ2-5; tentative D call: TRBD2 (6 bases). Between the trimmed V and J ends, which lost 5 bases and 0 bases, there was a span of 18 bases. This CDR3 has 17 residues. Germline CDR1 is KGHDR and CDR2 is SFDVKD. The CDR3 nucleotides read TGTGCCACCAGTGGGCTTCGGTCAGGGAGGTACCAAGAGACCCAGTACTTC. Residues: CATSGLRSGRYQETQYF.

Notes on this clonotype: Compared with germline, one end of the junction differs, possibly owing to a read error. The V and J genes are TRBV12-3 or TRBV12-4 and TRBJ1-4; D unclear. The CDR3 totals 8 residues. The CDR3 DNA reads TGTGCCAGCAGTTCGCTTGTTTTT. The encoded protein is CASSSLVF.

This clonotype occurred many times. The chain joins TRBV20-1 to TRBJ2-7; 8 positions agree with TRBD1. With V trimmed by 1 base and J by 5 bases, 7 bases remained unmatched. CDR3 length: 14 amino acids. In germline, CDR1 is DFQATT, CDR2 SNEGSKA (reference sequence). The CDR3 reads CSARGPGGYHEQYF. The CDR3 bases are TGCAGTGCTAGAGGGCCAGGGGGCTACCACGAGCAGTACTTC.

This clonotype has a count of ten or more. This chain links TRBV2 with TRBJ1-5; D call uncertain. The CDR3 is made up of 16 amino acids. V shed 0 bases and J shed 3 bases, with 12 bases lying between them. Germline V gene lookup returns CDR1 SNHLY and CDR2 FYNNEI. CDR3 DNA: TGTGCCAGCAGTGAAGCTTGGCCGCGCCCCAATCAGCCCCAGCATTTT. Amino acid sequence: CASSEAWPRPNQPQHF.

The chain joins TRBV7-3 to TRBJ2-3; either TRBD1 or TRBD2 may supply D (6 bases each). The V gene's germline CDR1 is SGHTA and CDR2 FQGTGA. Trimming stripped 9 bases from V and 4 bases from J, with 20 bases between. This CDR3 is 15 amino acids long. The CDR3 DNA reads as TGTGCCAGTAGTACGTGGGAGGACAGATCAGATACGCAGTATTTT. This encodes CASSTWEDRSDTQYF.

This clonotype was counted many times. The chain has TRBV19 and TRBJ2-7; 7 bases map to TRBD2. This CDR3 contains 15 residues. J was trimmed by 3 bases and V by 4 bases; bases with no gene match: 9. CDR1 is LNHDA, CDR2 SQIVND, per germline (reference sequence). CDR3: CASSTRGVRDYEQYF. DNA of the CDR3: TGTGCCAGTAGTACCCGGGGGGTTCGTGACTACGAGCAGTACTTC.

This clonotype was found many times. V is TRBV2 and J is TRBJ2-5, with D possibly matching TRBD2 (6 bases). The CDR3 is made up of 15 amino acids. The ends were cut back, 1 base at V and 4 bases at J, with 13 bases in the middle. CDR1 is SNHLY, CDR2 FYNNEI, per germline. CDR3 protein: CASSEVQGGLETQYF. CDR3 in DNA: TGTGCCAGCAGTGAAGTCCAGGGAGGATTAGAGACCCAGTACTTC.

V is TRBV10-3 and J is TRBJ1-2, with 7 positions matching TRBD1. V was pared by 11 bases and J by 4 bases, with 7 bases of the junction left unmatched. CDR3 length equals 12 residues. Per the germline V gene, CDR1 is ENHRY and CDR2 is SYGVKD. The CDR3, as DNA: TGTGCCCTCAAGGGGGCCGGCTATGGCTACACCTTC. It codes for CALKGAGYGYTF.

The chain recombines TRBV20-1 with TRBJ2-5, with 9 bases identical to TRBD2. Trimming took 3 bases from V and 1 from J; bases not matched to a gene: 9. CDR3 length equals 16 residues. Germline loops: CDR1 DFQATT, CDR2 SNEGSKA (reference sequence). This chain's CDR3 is CSARGSLAGRQETQYF. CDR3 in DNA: TGCAGTGCTAGGGGAAGTCTAGCGGGACGCCAAGAGACCCAGTACTTC.

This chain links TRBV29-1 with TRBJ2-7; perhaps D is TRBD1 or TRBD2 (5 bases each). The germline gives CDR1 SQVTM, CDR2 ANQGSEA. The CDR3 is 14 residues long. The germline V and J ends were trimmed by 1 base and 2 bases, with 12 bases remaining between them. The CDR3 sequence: CSVEAGSTPYEQYF. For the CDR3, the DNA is TGCAGCGTTGAAGCAGGGAGTACCCCCTACGAGCAGTACTTC.

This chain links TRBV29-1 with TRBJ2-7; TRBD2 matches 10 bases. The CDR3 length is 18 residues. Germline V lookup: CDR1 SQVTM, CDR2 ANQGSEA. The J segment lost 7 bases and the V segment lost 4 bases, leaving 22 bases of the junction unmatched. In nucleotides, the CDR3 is TGCAGCGTTGGTCAGGGGCTAGCGGGAGTGTTTCGGCACAATGAGCAGTACTTC. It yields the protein CSVGQGLAGVFRHNEQYF.

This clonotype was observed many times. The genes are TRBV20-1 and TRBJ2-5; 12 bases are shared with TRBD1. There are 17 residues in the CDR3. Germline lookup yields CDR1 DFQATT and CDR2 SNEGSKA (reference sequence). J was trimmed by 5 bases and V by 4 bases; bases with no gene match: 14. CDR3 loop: CSAKGAGGTGGGETQYF. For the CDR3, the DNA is TGCAGTGCTAAAGGGGCAGGGGGGACAGGGGGCGGGGAGACCCAGTACTTC.

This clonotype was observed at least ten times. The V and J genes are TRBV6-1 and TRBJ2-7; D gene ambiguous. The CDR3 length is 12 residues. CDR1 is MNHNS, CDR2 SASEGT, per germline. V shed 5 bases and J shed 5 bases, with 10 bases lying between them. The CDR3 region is CASSPRLDEQYF. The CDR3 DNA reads TGTGCCAGCAGTCCAAGGCTTGACGAGCAGTACTTC.

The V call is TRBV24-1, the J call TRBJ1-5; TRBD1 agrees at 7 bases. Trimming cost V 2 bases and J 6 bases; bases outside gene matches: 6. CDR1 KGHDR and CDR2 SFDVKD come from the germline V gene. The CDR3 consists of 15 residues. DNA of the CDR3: TGTGCCACCAGTGATTGGGACAGTTTTACTCAGCCCCAGCATTTT. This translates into CATSDWDSFTQPQHF.

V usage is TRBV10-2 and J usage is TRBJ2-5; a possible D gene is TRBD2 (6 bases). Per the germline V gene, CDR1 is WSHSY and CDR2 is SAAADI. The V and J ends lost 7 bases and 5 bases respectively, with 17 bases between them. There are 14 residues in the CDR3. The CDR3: CASIPGDGSETQYF. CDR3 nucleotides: TGCGCCAGCATACCGGGGGATGGCTCGGAGACCCAGTACTTC.

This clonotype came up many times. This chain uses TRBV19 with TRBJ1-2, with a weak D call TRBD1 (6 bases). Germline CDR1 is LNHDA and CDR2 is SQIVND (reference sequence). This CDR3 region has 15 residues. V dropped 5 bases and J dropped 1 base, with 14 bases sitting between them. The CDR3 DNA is TGTGCCAGTAGTTCCCGACAGGAAGTTAACTATGGCTACACCTTC. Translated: CASSSRQEVNYGYTF.

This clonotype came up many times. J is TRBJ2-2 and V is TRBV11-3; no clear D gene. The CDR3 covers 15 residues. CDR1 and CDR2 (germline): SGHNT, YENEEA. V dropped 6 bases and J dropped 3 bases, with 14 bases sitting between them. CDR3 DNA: TGTGCCAGCAGGACGTGGGATGCGGACACCGGGGAGCTGTTTTTT. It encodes CASRTWDADTGELFF.

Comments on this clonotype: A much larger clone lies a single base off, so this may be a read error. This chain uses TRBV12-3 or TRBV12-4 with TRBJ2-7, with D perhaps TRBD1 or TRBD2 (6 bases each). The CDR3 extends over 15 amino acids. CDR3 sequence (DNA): TGTGCCAGCAGTTACCTTAGCGGCCCAGGGGACGACCAGTACTTC. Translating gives CASSYLSGPGDDQYF.

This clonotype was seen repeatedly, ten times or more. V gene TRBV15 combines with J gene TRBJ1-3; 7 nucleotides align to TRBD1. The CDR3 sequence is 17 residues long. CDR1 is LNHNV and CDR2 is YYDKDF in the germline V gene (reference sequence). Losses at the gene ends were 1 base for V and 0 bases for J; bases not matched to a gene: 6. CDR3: CATSRGGTETSGNTIYF. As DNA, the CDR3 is TGTGCCACCAGCAGAGGGGGGACAGAAACCTCTGGAAACACCATATATTTT.

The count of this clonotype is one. CDR3 nucleotide sequence: TGTGCCAGTAGTCTAGCGAATCCGTCCTACGAGCAGTACTTC. It encodes CASSLANPSYEQYF. The chain has TRBV19 and TRBJ2-7, with D perhaps TRBD2 (6 bases). V was shortened by 5 bases and J by 1 base, with 12 bases between the two germline ends. This CDR3 has 14 amino acids. Germline CDR1 LNHDA, CDR2 SQIVND (reference sequence).

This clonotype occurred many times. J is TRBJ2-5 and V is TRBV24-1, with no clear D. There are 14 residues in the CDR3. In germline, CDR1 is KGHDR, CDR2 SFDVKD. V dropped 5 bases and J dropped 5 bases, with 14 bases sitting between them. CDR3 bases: TGTGCCACCAGTGCTGATGGGGTTCGGGAGACCCAGTACTTC. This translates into CATSADGVRETQYF.

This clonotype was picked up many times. CDR3 amino acids: CAISEWIGTGSTDTQYF. As DNA, the CDR3 is TGTGCCATCAGTGAATGGATCGGGACAGGAAGCACAGATACGCAGTATTTT. This chain connects TRBV10-3 to TRBJ2-3; 8 positions match TRBD1. V gave up 3 bases and J gave up 0 bases; unmatched junction bases: 8. Germline V gene sequence: CDR1 ENHRY, CDR2 SYGVKD. The CDR3 is 17 amino acids.

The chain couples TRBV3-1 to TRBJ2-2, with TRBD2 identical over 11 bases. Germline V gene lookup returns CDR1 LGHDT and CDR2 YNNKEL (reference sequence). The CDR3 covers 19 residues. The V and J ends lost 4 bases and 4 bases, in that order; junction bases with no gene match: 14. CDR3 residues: CASSRVTSGTSGSTGELFF. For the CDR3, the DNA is TGTGCCAGCAGCCGGGTCACCTCCGGGACTAGCGGAAGCACCGGGGAGCTGTTTTTT.